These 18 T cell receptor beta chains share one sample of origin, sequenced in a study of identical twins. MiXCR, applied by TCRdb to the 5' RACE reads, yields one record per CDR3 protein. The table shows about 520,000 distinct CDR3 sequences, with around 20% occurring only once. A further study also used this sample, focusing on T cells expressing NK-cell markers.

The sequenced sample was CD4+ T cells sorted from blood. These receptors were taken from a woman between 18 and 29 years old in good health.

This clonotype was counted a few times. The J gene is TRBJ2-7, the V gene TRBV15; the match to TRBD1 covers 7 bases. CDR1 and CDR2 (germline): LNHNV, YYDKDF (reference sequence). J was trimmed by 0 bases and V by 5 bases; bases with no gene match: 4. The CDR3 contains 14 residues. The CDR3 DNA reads TGTGCCACCAGCTCGCGACAGGGCTCCTACGAGCAGTACTTC. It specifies CATSSRQGSYEQYF.

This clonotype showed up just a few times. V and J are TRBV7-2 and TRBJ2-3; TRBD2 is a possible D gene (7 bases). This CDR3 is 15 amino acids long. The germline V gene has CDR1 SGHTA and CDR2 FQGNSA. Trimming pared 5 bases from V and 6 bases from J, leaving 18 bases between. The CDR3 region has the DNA TGTGCCAGCAGCCTGTACTATTCGGGGGGCGATACGCAGTATTTT. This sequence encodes CASSLYYSGGDTQYF.

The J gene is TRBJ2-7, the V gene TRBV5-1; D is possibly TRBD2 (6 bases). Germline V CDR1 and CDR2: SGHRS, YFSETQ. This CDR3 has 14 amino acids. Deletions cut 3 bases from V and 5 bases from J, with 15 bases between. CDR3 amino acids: CASSSGTPRHEQYF. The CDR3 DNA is TGCGCCAGCAGCTCCGGGACTCCAAGGCACGAGCAGTACTTC.

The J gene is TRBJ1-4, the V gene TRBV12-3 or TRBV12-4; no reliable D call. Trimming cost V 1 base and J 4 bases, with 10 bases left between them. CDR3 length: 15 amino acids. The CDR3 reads CASSLGGGYNEKLFF. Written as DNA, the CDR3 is TGTGCCAGCAGTTTAGGAGGAGGTTATAATGAAAAACTGTTTTTT.

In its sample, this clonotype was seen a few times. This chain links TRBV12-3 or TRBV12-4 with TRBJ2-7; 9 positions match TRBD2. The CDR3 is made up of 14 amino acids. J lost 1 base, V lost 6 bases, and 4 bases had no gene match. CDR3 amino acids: CASRRTSESYEQYF. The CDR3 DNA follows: TGTGCCAGCAGGCGGACTAGCGAATCCTACGAGCAGTACTTC.

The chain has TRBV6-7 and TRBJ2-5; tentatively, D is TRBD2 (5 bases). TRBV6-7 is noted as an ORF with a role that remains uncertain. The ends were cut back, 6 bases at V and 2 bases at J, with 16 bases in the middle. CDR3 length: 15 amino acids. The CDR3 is CASRKIRGGQETQYF. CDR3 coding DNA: TGTGCCAGCAGGAAAATACGGGGTGGTCAAGAGACCCAGTACTTC.

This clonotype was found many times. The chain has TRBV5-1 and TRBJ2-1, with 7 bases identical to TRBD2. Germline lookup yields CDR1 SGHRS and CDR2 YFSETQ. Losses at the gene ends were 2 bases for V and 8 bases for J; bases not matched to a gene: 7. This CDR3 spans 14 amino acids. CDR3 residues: CASSFDVAGYEQFF. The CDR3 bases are TGCGCCAGCAGCTTCGACGTAGCGGGCTATGAGCAGTTCTTC.

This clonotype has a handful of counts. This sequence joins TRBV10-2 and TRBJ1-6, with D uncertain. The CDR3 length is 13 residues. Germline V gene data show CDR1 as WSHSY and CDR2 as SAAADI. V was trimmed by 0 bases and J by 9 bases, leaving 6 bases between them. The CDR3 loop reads CASSESGSSPLHF. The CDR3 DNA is TGCGCCAGCAGTGAGTCGGGGAGTTCACCCCTCCACTTT.

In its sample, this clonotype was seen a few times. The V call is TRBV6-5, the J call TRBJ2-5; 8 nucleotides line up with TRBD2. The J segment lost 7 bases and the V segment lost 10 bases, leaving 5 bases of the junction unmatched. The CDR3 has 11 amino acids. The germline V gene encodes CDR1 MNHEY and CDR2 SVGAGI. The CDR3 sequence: CATSSGWTQYF. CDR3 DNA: TGTGCCACCTCTAGCGGGTGGACCCAGTACTTC.

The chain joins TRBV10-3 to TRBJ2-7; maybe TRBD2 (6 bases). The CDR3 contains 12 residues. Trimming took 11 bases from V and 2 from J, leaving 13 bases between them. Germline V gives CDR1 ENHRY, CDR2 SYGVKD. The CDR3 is CAAGTYAYEQYF. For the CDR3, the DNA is TGTGCCGCCGGGACTTATGCCTACGAGCAGTACTTC.

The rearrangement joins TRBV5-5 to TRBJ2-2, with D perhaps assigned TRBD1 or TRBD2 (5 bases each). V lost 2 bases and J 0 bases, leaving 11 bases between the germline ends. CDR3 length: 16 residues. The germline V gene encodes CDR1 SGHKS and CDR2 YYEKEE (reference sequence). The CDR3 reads CASSLGWGTNTGELFF. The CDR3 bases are TGTGCCAGCAGCTTAGGGTGGGGGACGAACACCGGGGAGCTGTTTTTT.

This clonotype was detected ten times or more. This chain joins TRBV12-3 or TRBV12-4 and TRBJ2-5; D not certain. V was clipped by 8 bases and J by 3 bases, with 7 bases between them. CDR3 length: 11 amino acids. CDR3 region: CASGREETQYF. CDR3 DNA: TGTGCCAGCGGGCGAGAAGAGACCCAGTACTTC.

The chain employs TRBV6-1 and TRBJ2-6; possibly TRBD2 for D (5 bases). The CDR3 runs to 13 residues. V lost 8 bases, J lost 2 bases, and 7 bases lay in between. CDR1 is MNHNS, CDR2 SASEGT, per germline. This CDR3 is CASRETGANVLTF. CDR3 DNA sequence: TGTGCCAGCCGGGAAACTGGGGCCAACGTCCTGACTTTC.

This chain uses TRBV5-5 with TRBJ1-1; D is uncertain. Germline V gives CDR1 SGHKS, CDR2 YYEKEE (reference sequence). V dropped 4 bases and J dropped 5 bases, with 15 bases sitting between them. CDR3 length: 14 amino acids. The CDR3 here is CASSPWGRRTEAFF. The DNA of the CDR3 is TGTGCCAGCAGCCCCTGGGGAAGGAGGACTGAAGCTTTCTTT.

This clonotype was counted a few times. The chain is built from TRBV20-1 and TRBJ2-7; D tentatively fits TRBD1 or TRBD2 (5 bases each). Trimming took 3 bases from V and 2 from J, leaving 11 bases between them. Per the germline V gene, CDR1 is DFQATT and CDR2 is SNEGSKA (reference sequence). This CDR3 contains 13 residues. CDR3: CSARGEQTYEQYF. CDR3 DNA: TGCAGTGCTAGGGGGGAGCAAACCTACGAGCAGTACTTC.

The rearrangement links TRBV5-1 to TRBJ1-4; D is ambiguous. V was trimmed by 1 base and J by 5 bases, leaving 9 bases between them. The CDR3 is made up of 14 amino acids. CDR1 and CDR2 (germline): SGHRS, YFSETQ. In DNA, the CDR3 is TGCGCCAGCAGCTTGCGCGAAAGCAATGAAAAACTGTTTTTT. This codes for CASSLRESNEKLFF.

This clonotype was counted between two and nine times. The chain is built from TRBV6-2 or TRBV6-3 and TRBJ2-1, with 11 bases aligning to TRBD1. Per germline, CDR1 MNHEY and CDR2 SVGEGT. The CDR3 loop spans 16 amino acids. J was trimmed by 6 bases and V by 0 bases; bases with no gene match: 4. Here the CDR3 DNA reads TGTGCCAGCAGTTACTCACGGGACAGGGGGATCAATGAGCAGTTCTTC. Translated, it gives CASSYSRDRGINEQFF.

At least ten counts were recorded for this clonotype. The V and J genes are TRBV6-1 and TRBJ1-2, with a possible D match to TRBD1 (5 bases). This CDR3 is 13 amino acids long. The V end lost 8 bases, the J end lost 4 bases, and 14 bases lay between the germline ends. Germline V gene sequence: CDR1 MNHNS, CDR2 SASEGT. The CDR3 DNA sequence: TGTGCCAGCGCCTCCCACGGGGGCTATGGCTACACCTTC. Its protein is CASASHGGYGYTF.